Listed below are T cell receptor beta chains from one sample, sequenced in a study of blood T cells in healthy people across ages. TCRdb called the 5' RACE reads again in MiXCR, with one record for every CDR3 protein. The sample has just over 800,000 distinct CDR3 sequences; around two thirds are singletons. Input material: blood. These receptors were taken from a man in his thirties or forties in good health. Each CDR3 is given with its conserved first and last residue. The D gene is left open where the match is weak. Rows give clone size only sometimes, using once, few, many, or a class for an expanded clone.

clone size: NA
V gene: TRBV11-3
D gene: TRBD2
J gene: TRBJ2-5
CDR3 DNA: TGTGCCAGCAGCTTAGATCGGAGCGGGGGGGCCACAGAGACCCAGTACTTC
CDR3 protein: CASSLDRSGGATETQYF

clone size: NA
V gene: TRBV12-3/TRBV12-4
D gene: NA
J gene: TRBJ2-5
CDR3 DNA: TGTGCCAGCAGTTCCAGGGTTACGAGCTCCTACAATGAGCAGTACTTC
CDR3 protein: CASSSRVTSSYNEQYF

clone size: NA
V gene: TRBV10-3
D gene: NA
J gene: TRBJ2-6
CDR3 DNA: TGTGCCATCAGTGAGGGGACCCACAGGGAGGAGGCCAACGTCCTGACTTTC
CDR3 protein: CAISEGTHREEANVLTF

clone size: NA
V gene: TRBV5-1
D gene: NA
J gene: TRBJ2-7
CDR3 DNA: TGCGCCAGCCAAGCCTTTACCTCCGACAGGTTAGGCTACGAGCAGTACTTC
CDR3 protein: CASQAFTSDRLGYEQYF

clone size: NA
V gene: TRBV6-5
D gene: NA
J gene: TRBJ1-1
CDR3 DNA: TGTGCCAGCAGTTCCCGACAAGTTGAAGCTTTCTTT
CDR3 protein: CASSSRQVEAFF

clone size: NA
V gene: TRBV6-5
D gene: TRBD1
J gene: TRBJ1-2
CDR3 DNA: TGTGCCAGCAAGGGGACAGGGGCGTACTATGGCTACACCTTC
CDR3 protein: CASKGTGAYYGYTF

clone size: many
V gene: TRBV4-3
D gene: TRBD2
J gene: TRBJ2-3
CDR3 DNA: TGCGCCAGCAGCCCGGGACTAGCAACAGATACGCAGTATTTT
CDR3 protein: CASSPGLATDTQYF

clone size: once
V gene: TRBV28
D gene: TRBD1
J gene: TRBJ2-5
CDR3 DNA: TGTGCCAGCAGTTTAGGGACAGGGGAGGGGGAGACCCAGTACTTC
CDR3 protein: CASSLGTGEGETQYF

clone size: NA
V gene: TRBV6-6
D gene: NA
J gene: TRBJ2-7
CDR3 DNA: TGTGCCAGCAGTTACTTAATGAGGGACGACGAGCAGTACTTC
CDR3 protein: CASSYLMRDDEQYF

clone size: NA
V gene: TRBV7-2
D gene: TRBD2
J gene: TRBJ2-7
CDR3 DNA: TGTGCCAGCAGCTTAAGCATGGGGACTAGCGGGGGGGCGAGCGAGCAGTACTTC
CDR3 protein: CASSLSMGTSGGASEQYF

clone size: NA
V gene: TRBV5-1
D gene: NA
J gene: TRBJ2-3
CDR3 DNA: TGCGCCAGCAGCTTGGAACTTGCCTCATTCACAGATACGCAGTATTTT
CDR3 protein: CASSLELASFTDTQYF

clone size: few
V gene: TRBV4-3
D gene: TRBD1
J gene: TRBJ1-5
CDR3 DNA: TGCGCCAGCAGTAAAGGGACAGGGGAAGGTCAGCCCCAGCATTTT
CDR3 protein: CASSKGTGEGQPQHF

clone size: NA
V gene: TRBV7-3
D gene: TRBD2
J gene: TRBJ2-1
CDR3 DNA: TGTGCCAGCAGCCCCTGGACTAGCGGGGGGGAAGCAAATGAGCAGTTCTTC
CDR3 protein: CASSPWTSGGEANEQFF

clone size: few
V gene: TRBV27
D gene: NA
J gene: TRBJ2-5
CDR3 DNA: TGTGCCAGCAGTTTACAGGGTGAAGAGACCCAGTACTTC
CDR3 protein: CASSLQGEETQYF

clone size: NA
V gene: TRBV7-9
D gene: NA
J gene: TRBJ2-4
CDR3 DNA: TGTGCCAGCAGCACCCGGGACTGGTTGCCGGGTGAGCAGTACTTC
CDR3 protein: CASSTRDWLPGEQYF

clone size: NA
V gene: TRBV12-3/TRBV12-4
D gene: NA
J gene: TRBJ2-3
CDR3 DNA: TGTGCCAGCAGTTTCCGGAGTCCCACAGATACGCAGTATTTT
CDR3 protein: CASSFRSPTDTQYF

clone size: NA
V gene: TRBV11-2
D gene: TRBD2
J gene: TRBJ2-1
CDR3 DNA: TGTGCCAGCAGCTTTACTAGCGGGTCAAACAATGAGCAGTTCTTC
CDR3 protein: CASSFTSGSNNEQFF

clone size: NA
V gene: TRBV27
D gene: NA
J gene: TRBJ1-6
CDR3 DNA: TGTGCCAGCACCGCGGGCCTAAATAATTCACCCCTCCACTTT
CDR3 protein: CASTAGLNNSPLHF

clone size: NA
V gene: TRBV7-2
D gene: TRBD1
J gene: TRBJ2-6
CDR3 DNA: TGTGCCAGCAGCCTAGACGGGACAGAGTCTGGGGCCAACGTCCTGACTTTC
CDR3 protein: CASSLDGTESGANVLTF

clone size: few
V gene: TRBV13
D gene: NA
J gene: TRBJ1-1
CDR3 DNA: TGTGCCAGCAGCCCCCTTAGTAAGACTGAAGCTTTCTTT
CDR3 protein: CASSPLSKTEAFF

clone size: NA
V gene: TRBV27
D gene: NA
J gene: TRBJ1-4
CDR3 DNA: TGTGCCAGCAGTTTTATGAGCAGGGGAGAGGAAAAACTGTTTTTT
CDR3 protein: CASSFMSRGEEKLFF

clone size: NA
V gene: TRBV20-1
D gene: NA
J gene: TRBJ2-1
CDR3 DNA: TGCAGTGCTCAAGCGGGTCTAGAGGCCTACAATGAGCAGTTCTTC
CDR3 protein: CSAQAGLEAYNEQFF

clone size: NA
V gene: TRBV20-1
D gene: TRBD1
J gene: TRBJ2-5
CDR3 DNA: TGCAGTGCAAAACAGGGGGTCCAAGAGACCCAGTACTTC
CDR3 protein: CSAKQGVQETQYF

clone size: NA
V gene: TRBV7-8
D gene: NA
J gene: TRBJ2-7
CDR3 DNA: TGTGCCAGCGGCTACGGTGGGTTGGTTCAGGCCAGCTACGAGCAGTACTTC
CDR3 protein: CASGYGGLVQASYEQYF

clone size: NA
V gene: TRBV7-9
D gene: NA
J gene: TRBJ2-4
CDR3 DNA: TGTGCCAGCAGCTCACCCGCCAGGGGCGGGGAGGGGAACATTCAGTACTTC
CDR3 protein: CASSSPARGGEGNIQYF

clone size: few
V gene: TRBV25-1
D gene: NA
J gene: TRBJ1-2
CDR3 DNA: TGTGCCAGCAGAGAGGGGCACGGCTACACCTTC
CDR3 protein: CASREGHGYTF

clone size: NA
V gene: TRBV28
D gene: NA
J gene: TRBJ2-1
CDR3 DNA: TGTGCCAGCAGTTGGTTGGTAAGCGAGGAGGGGTTGGGCGCCTACAATGAGCAGTTCTTC
CDR3 protein: CASSWLVSEEGLGAYNEQFF

clone size: few
V gene: TRBV29-1
D gene: TRBD1
J gene: TRBJ1-5
CDR3 DNA: TGCAGCGTTGTTGAGACAGGGGGGAATCAGCCCCAGCATTTT
CDR3 protein: CSVVETGGNQPQHF

clone size: NA
V gene: TRBV4-3
D gene: NA
J gene: TRBJ2-3
CDR3 DNA: TGCGCCAGCAGCCTGAAGAGGTGGAGCACAGATACGCAGTATTTT
CDR3 protein: CASSLKRWSTDTQYF

clone size: NA
V gene: TRBV13
D gene: NA
J gene: TRBJ1-1
CDR3 DNA: TGTGCCAGCAGCTTAGGTAGCAGCAAGAACACTGAAGCTTTCTTT
CDR3 protein: CASSLGSSKNTEAFF

clone size: many
V gene: TRBV7-3
D gene: NA
J gene: TRBJ2-1
CDR3 DNA: TGTGCCAGCAGTTTAGGGACGGGCTCCTACAATGAGCAGTTCTTC
CDR3 protein: CASSLGTGSYNEQFF

clone size: few
V gene: TRBV20-1
D gene: TRBD2
J gene: TRBJ2-5
CDR3 DNA: TGCAGTGCTCACGGGCTAGCGGGGACCCAAGAGACCCAGTACTTC
CDR3 protein: CSAHGLAGTQETQYF

clone size: NA
V gene: TRBV7-2
D gene: TRBD1
J gene: TRBJ2-7
CDR3 DNA: TGTGCCAGCAGCCGAGAACACCGGACAGGGGAAACCTACGAGCAGTACTTC
CDR3 protein: CASSREHRTGETYEQYF

clone size: NA
V gene: TRBV6-2/TRBV6-3
D gene: TRBD1
J gene: TRBJ2-7
CDR3 DNA: TGTGCCAGCAGTTCGACAGGGGTCAGCAACGAGCAGTACTTC
CDR3 protein: CASSSTGVSNEQYF

clone size: NA
V gene: TRBV2
D gene: TRBD2
J gene: TRBJ2-3
CDR3 DNA: TGTGCCAGCAGCAGGGAACTAGCGGCTAGCACAGATACGCAGTATTTT
CDR3 protein: CASSRELAASTDTQYF

clone size: NA
V gene: TRBV7-3
D gene: TRBD2
J gene: TRBJ2-1
CDR3 DNA: TGTGCCAGCAGCCCGTCTTCTGGCGGGGGGATAAATGAGCAGTTCTTC
CDR3 protein: CASSPSSGGGINEQFF

clone size: few
V gene: TRBV7-9
D gene: NA
J gene: TRBJ1-2
CDR3 DNA: TGTGCCAGCAGCCCCGTCGGGGGATTCTATGGCTACACCTTC
CDR3 protein: CASSPVGGFYGYTF

clone size: once
V gene: TRBV7-7
D gene: NA
J gene: TRBJ2-5
CDR3 DNA: TGTGCTAGCAGTTTTACGGCAGGGCCCCAAGAGACCCAGTACTTC
CDR3 protein: CASSFTAGPQETQYF

clone size: NA
V gene: TRBV2
D gene: TRBD2
J gene: TRBJ2-1
CDR3 DNA: TGTGCCAGCCCTCCGGGGGGTCCGAGCTCCTACAATGAGCAGTTCTTC
CDR3 protein: CASPPGGPSSYNEQFF

clone size: NA
V gene: TRBV29-1
D gene: NA
J gene: TRBJ2-5
CDR3 DNA: TGCAGCGTTGATGTTGAGAGTCAAGAGACCCAGTACTTC
CDR3 protein: CSVDVESQETQYF

clone size: few
V gene: TRBV20-1
D gene: NA
J gene: TRBJ2-3
CDR3 DNA: TGCAGTGCCCGGGACCACAGCACAGATACGCAGTATTTT
CDR3 protein: CSARDHSTDTQYF

clone size: NA
V gene: TRBV27
D gene: NA
J gene: TRBJ2-5
CDR3 DNA: TGTGCCAGCAGTTTATGGTCCCACGACGGGGAGACCCAGTACTTC
CDR3 protein: CASSLWSHDGETQYF